Following are 2 T cell receptor beta chains from one sample sequenced in a study of CD8 T cells in Susac syndrome (dated by TCRdb to between 2018 and 2020). The method behind the library was the immunoSEQ multiplex PCR assay. RNA was extracted using the RNeasy kit, and roughly 0.5 to 1 microgram was reverse transcribed with random hexamers. The raw public data were reprocessed by TCRdb itself: fastp quality trimming at Q25, MiXCR clonotype calling, in-frame beta chains only. Rows are unified per CDR3 protein, each entry keeping the most common DNA and genes. The sample has over 150,000 distinct CDR3 sequences on record, about 96% of them singletons. In total, the top ten clones hold approximately 0.12% of the sample. What was sequenced was CD4+ T cells from PBMCs. These receptors were taken from a human donor with Susac syndrome.

The CDR3 loop reads CASSFSGTTAYNEQFF. The CDR3 DNA sequence: TGTGCCAGCAGCTTTTCTGGGACGACCGCCTACAATGAGCAGTTCTTC. The V call is TRBV11-3, the J call TRBJ2-1; D possibly matches TRBD1 or TRBD2 (5 bases each). V lost 3 bases to trimming and J lost 2 bases, with 14 bases between them. Per the germline V gene, CDR1 is SGHNT and CDR2 is YENEEA. The CDR3 is 16 residues long.

The V call is TRBV11-2, the J call TRBJ2-1; D gene unclear. V lost 0 bases, J lost 9 bases, and 9 bases lay in between. This CDR3 region has 13 residues. CDR1 and CDR2 (germline): SGHAT, FQNNGV. The CDR3 here is CASSLESVSEQFF. CDR3 DNA sequence: TGTGCCAGCAGCTTAGAGTCCGTCAGTGAGCAGTTCTTC.